The entry below gives a single T cell receptor beta chain sequence along with its context. The data belong to a study of blood T cell repertoires in COVID-19. Germline V CDR1 and CDR2: MGHRA, YSYEKL. The ends lost 4 bases at V and 4 bases at J; junction bases unmatched: 1. The CDR3 runs to 16 residues. TCRdb's copy holds only in-frame clones and misses some; the assay was immunoSEQ multiplex PCR. In the table there are about 160,000 clones, approximately 87% of which are singletons. Each participant's cohort was designated according to participant-reported clinical history. The sample taken for sequencing was PBMCs or T cells enriched from blood (not recorded which). The TCR sequence derives from a woman aged 50 to 65 who had recovered from COVID-19. The rearrangement joins TRBV4-1 to TRBJ2-2, with 15 bases matching TRBD2. The CDR3 DNA reads TGCGCCAGCAGCCTGGGACTAGCGGGGGGCACCGGGGAGCTGTTTTTT. This translates into CASSLGLAGGTGELFF.